Presented here are 21 T cell receptor beta chains from one specimen sequenced in a study of tumor-infiltrating lymphocytes in primary liver carcinoma. With roughly 0.5 ug total RNA as template and a constant-region primer, TCR beta cDNA was made. Modified slightly, ARM-PCR produced TCR beta libraries over three nested multiplex PCR rounds. For approximately 10 cycles apiece, the opening two PCR rounds ran with TRBV1-TRBV30 forward primers and a C-beta reverse primer. TCRdb analysed the multiplex PCR reads with MiXCR anew, one entry per CDR3 protein. The data contain fewer than 350,000 distinct CDR3 sequences, approximately 60% of them singletons. RNA isolated from unsorted whole blood supplied the blood RNA, with germline DNA also extracted. Sequencing used peripheral blood. Source of these receptors: a man aged 35-49 years with primary liver carcinoma and hepatitis B virus infection.

Turning to this clonotype: This may arise from a read error, as a much more abundant clone is one base away. This chain joins TRBV4-1 and TRBJ2-5; 14 nucleotides line up with TRBD2. V gave up 0 bases and J gave up 7 bases; unmatched junction bases: 10. Germline CDR1 is MGHRA and CDR2 is YSYEKL. The CDR3 contains 18 residues. Here the CDR3 DNA reads TGCGCCAGCAGCCAAGATTCCGGGACTAGCGGGAGAAGGGGGACCCAGTACTTC. This gives the protein CASSQDSGTSGRRGTQYF.

Comment on this clonotype: This clone may be a read error of a much larger clone one base away. The gene calls are TRBV4-3 and TRBJ2-2, with D unclear. In germline, CDR1 is LGHNA, CDR2 YSLEER. This CDR3 is built from 14 residues. DNA for the CDR3: TGCGCCAGAAGCCAAGATTTTACGGCCGGGGAGCTGTTTTTT. The encoded protein is CARSQDFTAGELFF.

About this clonotype: A clone one base away is much larger, so this may be a read error. The chain recombines TRBV6-2 or TRBV6-3 with TRBJ2-1, with 12 bases that match TRBD2. Germline CDR1 reads MNHEY; CDR2 reads SVGEGT. There are 16 residues in the CDR3. The DNA for the CDR3 is TGTGCCAGCAGGCCTCTAGCGGGAGGGAAGTTAGGTGAGCAGTCCTTC. It yields the protein CASRPLAGGKLGEQSF.

This clonotype has only one observation. J is TRBJ2-3 and V is TRBV4-2; D gene ambiguous. Germline lookup yields CDR1 LGHNA and CDR2 YNFKEQ. This CDR3 region has 15 residues. CDR3 bases: TGTGTCAGAAGCCAAGACCCCCTTGAGGAAAATACGCAGTATTTT. Its translation is CVRSQDPLEENTQYF.

Comment on this clonotype: Possible read error: a much larger clone is one base away. The chain is built from TRBV4-3 and TRBJ1-3; TRBD1 aligns across 7 bases. The germline CDR1 and CDR2 sequences are LGHNA and YSLEER. Losses at the gene ends were 3 bases for V and 2 bases for J; bases not matched to a gene: 4. The CDR3 sequence is 15 residues long. CDR3 nucleotides: TGCGCCAGCAGCCATGGGACAGCGACTGGAAACACCATATATTTT. Its translation: CASSHGTATGNTIYF.

Comment on this clonotype: A much larger clone lies a single base off, so this may be a read error. V is TRBV12-3 or TRBV12-4 and J is TRBJ1-4, with unresolved D. CDR3 size: 13 residues. The CDR3 nucleotides are TGTGCCAGCAGTTTTTGGTCTAATGAAGAACTGTTTTTT. This codes for CASSFWSNEELFF.

The chain couples TRBV5-1 to TRBJ2-3; 7 positions agree with TRBD2. Germline assignment: CDR1 SGHRS and CDR2 YFSETQ. V was clipped by 0 bases and J by 3 bases; unmatched bases: 7. CDR3 length: 16 residues. CDR3 sequence reads: CASSLEGGRGTDTQYF. For the CDR3, the DNA is TGCGCCAGCAGCTTGGAAGGCGGGAGAGGTACAGATACGCAGTATTTT. The complete variable domain, with remaining parts taken from reference TRBV5-1 and TRBJ2-3, reads KAGVTQTPRYLIKTRGQQVTLSCSPISGHRSVSWYQQTPGQGLQFLFEYFSETQRNKGNFPGRFSGRQFSNSRSEMNVSTLELGDSALYLCASSLEGGRGTDTQYFGPGTRLTVL.

For this clonotype: Just one base apart from a much larger clone, this may be a read error. The chain employs TRBV11-3 and TRBJ2-2, with a tentative D call TRBD1 (5 bases). Trimming removed 2 bases from V and 6 bases from J, with 10 bases in between. There are 14 residues in the CDR3. Germline-derived CDR1 and CDR2 are SGHNT and YENEEA. The CDR3 reads CASSLNSGSGELFF. CDR3 sequence (DNA): TGTGCCAGCAGCTTAAATTCAGGGTCCGGGGAGCTGTTTTTT.

This chain uses TRBV5-5 with TRBJ2-7; weak D call: TRBD2 (6 bases). The V gene's germline CDR1 is SGHKS and CDR2 YYEKEE (reference sequence). V lost 4 bases, J lost 1 base, and 12 bases lay in between. CDR3 length: 14 residues. CDR3 loop: CASSAPGLSYEQYF. DNA of the CDR3: TGTGCCAGCAGCGCCCCGGGACTGTCCTACGAGCAGTACTTC.

Concerning this clonotype: A single base separates this from a much larger clone, so it may be a read error. The V call is TRBV29-1, the J call TRBJ2-2, with 7 bases identical to TRBD2. The CDR3 runs to 13 residues. Germline CDR1 reads SQVTM; CDR2 reads ANQGSEA. CDR3 sequence reads: CSVEWARGGVLFF. CDR3 coding DNA: TGCAGCGTTGAGTGGGCCCGTGGGGGGGTGCTGTTTTTT.

There are many counts of this clonotype. V gene TRBV29-1 combines with J gene TRBJ2-3; 9 bases line up with TRBD2. The V segment lost 5 bases and the J segment 1 base; nucleotides outside the gene matches: 4. CDR3 size: 14 residues. CDR1 and CDR2 from the germline V gene are SQVTM and ANQGSEA. CDR3 sequence (DNA): TGCAGCGTTTTAGCGGGAGTGGGCACAGATACGCAGTATTTT. Translating gives CSVLAGVGTDTQYF.

This rearrangement joins TRBV29-1 to TRBJ2-7, with 7 bases fitting TRBD2. This CDR3 contains 14 residues. Germline V gene data show CDR1 as SQVTM and CDR2 as ANQGSEA. V gave up 7 bases and J gave up 0 bases; unmatched junction bases: 9. CDR3 sequence reads: CSAKQAGTSYEQYF. The CDR3 DNA reads TGCAGCGCTAAACAAGCGGGAACCTCCTACGAGCAGTACTTC.

Comments on this clonotype: It may be a read error: a sequence one base away is much more abundant. The V and J genes are TRBV10-3 and TRBJ2-7, with D uncertain. This CDR3 comprises 11 residues. Germline CDR1 ENHRY, CDR2 SYGVKD. The CDR3 sequence: CAVSRGGEQYF. CDR3 nucleotides: TGTGCCGTCAGCCGCGGTGGGGAGCAGTACTTC.

With respect to this clonotype: A much larger clone lies one base from this, so it may be a read error. V usage is TRBV6-2 or TRBV6-3 and J usage is TRBJ2-1; D remains ambiguous. V gave up 4 bases and J gave up 10 bases, with 14 bases separating them. Germline V gene data show CDR1 as MNHEY and CDR2 as SVGEGT. This CDR3 spans 13 amino acids. The CDR3 region is CASSSPLSREQFF. The CDR3 DNA reads TGTGCCAGCAGTTCCCCTCTGTCGCGGGAGCAGTTCTTC.

This clonotype appeared a single time. A read error may be the cause here, since a much bigger clone is one base away. The chain couples TRBV12-3 or TRBV12-4 to TRBJ2-2; 9 bases fit TRBD1. CDR3 length: 15 amino acids. The CDR3 nucleotides read TGTGCCAGCAGCCGGGGACAGGGATTGTTCGGGGAGCTGTCTTTT. Amino acids: CASSRGQGLFGELSF.

The rearrangement joins TRBV29-1 to TRBJ2-7; 7 bases line up with TRBD1. The CDR3 loop spans 13 amino acids. The junction had 5 bases not matched to a gene; V was cut back by 5 bases and J by 1 base. Germline assignment: CDR1 SQVTM and CDR2 ANQGSEA. CDR3 region: CSVKRTGSYEQYF. CDR3 DNA: TGCAGCGTTAAAAGGACAGGATCCTACGAGCAGTACTTC.

Worth noting for this clonotype: One end of the junction is discordant with germline, which a read error may explain. The chain joins TRBV6-2 or TRBV6-3 to TRBJ2-1, with 13 nucleotides matching TRBD2. CDR1 is MNHEY and CDR2 is SVGEGT in the germline V gene. The length of the CDR3 is 15 residues. As DNA, the CDR3 is TGTTCCAGCAGCCCGAGGACTAGCGGGAGTCATGAGCAGTTCTTC. Translating gives CSSSPRTSGSHEQFF.

As to this clonotype: A junction boundary mismatches the germline segment, possibly from a read error. The chain couples TRBV12-3 or TRBV12-4 to TRBJ2-1; D possibly uses TRBD1 or TRBD2 (6 bases each). This CDR3 contains 14 residues. CDR3 DNA sequence: TGTGCCAGCAGTTTAGTCGGGGGCTACAATGAGCATTTCTTC. This sequence encodes CASSLVGGYNEHFF.

V usage is TRBV13 and J usage is TRBJ1-1; unclear D gene. The V end was cut by 0 bases, the J end by 0 bases, with 14 bases between. This CDR3 is built from 17 residues. The germline V gene has CDR1 PRHDT and CDR2 FYEKMQ (reference sequence). Here the CDR3 DNA reads TGTGCCAGCAGCTTAGGTCGCTGGAGGGTTTTGAACACTGAAGCTTTCTTT. It codes for CASSLGRWRVLNTEAFF.

This clonotype was seen once. This may come from a read error, since a much larger clone is one base off. The rearrangement uses TRBV6-1 and TRBJ2-6; the D is unclear. Between the trimmed V and J ends, which lost 11 bases and 2 bases, there was a span of 19 bases. The germline CDR1 and CDR2 sequences are MNHNS and SASEGT. The CDR3 loop spans 16 amino acids. CDR3 bases: TGTGCCTATCTCCTCCGAGGTCCCACTGGGGCCAACGTCCTGACTTTC. Protein product: CAYLLRGPTGANVLTF.

The chain has TRBV20-1 and TRBJ2-1; TRBD2 matches 9 bases. This CDR3 spans 14 amino acids. Germline loops: CDR1 DFQATT, CDR2 SNEGSKA (reference sequence). V trimming: 7 bases; J trimming: 8 bases; junction bases outside the gene matches: 12. CDR3 nucleotide sequence: TGCAGTGTCGGCTTGGGGCGGGAGGGATATGAGCAGTTCTTC. Residues: CSVGLGREGYEQFF.